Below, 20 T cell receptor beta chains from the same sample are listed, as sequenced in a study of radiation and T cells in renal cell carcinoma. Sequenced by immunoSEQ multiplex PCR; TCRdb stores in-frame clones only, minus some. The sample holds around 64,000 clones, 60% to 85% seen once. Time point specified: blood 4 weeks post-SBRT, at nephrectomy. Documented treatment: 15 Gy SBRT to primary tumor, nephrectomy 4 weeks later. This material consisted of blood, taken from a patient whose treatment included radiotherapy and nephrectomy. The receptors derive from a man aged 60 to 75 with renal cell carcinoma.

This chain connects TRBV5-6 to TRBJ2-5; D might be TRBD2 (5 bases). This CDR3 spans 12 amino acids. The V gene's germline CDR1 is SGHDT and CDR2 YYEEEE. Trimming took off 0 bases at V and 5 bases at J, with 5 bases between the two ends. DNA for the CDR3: TGTGCCAGCAGCTTGGGGGAGGAGACCCAGTACTTC. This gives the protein CASSLGEETQYF.

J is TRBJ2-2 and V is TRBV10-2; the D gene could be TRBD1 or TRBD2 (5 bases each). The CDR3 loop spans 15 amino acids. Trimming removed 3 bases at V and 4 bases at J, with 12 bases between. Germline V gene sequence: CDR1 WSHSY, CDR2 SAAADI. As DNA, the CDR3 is TGCGCCAGCAGTGATGGGGGACGGGGCACCGGGGAGCTGTTTTTT. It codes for CASSDGGRGTGELFF.

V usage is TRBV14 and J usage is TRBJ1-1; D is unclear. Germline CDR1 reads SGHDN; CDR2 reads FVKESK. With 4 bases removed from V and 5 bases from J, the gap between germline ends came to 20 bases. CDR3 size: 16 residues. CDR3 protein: CASSPRTGEQVTEAFF. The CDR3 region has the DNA TGTGCCAGCAGCCCGCGGACCGGGGAACAAGTAACTGAAGCTTTCTTT.

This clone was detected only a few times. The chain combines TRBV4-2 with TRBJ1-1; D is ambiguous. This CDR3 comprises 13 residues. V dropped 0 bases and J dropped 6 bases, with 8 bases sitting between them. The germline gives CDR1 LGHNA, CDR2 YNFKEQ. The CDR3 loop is CASSQDTGAEAFF. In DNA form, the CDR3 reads TGTGCCAGCAGCCAAGATACTGGGGCTGAAGCTTTCTTT.

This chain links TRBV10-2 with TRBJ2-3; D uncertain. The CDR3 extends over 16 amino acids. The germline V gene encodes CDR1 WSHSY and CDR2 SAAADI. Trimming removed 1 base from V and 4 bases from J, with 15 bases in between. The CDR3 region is CASSEWVPKAPDTQYF. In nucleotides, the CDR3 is TGCGCCAGCAGTGAGTGGGTGCCGAAGGCGCCAGATACGCAGTATTTT.

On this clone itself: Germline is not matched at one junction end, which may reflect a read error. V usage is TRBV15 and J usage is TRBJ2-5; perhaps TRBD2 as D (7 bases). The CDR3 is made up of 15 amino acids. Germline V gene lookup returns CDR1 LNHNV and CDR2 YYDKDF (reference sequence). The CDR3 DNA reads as TGTGCCACCAGCCGAGAGGGGGAGGGCCGGGAGACCCAGTACTTC. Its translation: CATSREGEGRETQYF.

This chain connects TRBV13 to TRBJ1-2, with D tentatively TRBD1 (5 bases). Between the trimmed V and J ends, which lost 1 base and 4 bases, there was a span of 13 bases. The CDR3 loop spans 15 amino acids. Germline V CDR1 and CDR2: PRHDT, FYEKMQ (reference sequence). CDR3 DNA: TGTGCCAGCAGCTTAGCAGGGAACATAGGCTATGGCTACACCTTC. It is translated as CASSLAGNIGYGYTF.

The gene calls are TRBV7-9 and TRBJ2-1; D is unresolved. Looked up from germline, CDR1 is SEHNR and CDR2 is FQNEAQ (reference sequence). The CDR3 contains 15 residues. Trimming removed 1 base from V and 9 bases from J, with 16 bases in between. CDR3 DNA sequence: TGTGCCAGCAGCTTAGGCGTCTCCAGCCAGGCTGAGCAGTTCTTC. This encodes CASSLGVSSQAEQFF.

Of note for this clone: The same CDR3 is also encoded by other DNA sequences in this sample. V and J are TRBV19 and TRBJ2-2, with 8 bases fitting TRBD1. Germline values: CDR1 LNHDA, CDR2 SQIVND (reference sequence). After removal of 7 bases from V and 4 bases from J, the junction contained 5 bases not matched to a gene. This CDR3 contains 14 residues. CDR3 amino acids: CASTRQGSTGELFF. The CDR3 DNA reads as TGTGCCAGTACCCGACAGGGGAGCACCGGGGAGCTGTTTTTT.

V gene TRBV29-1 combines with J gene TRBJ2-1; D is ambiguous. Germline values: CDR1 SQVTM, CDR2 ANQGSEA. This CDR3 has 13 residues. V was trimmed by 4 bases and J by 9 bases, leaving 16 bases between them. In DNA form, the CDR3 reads TGCAGCGTTGTCATAGGGATCCCTGGTGAGCAGTTCTTC. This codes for CSVVIGIPGEQFF.

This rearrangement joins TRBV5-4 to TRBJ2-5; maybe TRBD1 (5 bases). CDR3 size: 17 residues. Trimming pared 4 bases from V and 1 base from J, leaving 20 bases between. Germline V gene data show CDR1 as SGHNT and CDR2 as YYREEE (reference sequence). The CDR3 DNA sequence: TGTGCCAGCAGCAGGGGTCATAGTCTGAGCACCCAAGAGACCCAGTACTTC. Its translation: CASSRGHSLSTQETQYF.

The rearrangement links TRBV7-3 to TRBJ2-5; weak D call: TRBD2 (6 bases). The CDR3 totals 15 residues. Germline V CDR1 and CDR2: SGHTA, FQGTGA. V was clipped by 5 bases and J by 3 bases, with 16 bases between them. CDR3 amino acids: CASSPQGGVEETQYF. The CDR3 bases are TGTGCCAGCAGCCCCCAGGGCGGGGTTGAAGAGACCCAGTACTTC.

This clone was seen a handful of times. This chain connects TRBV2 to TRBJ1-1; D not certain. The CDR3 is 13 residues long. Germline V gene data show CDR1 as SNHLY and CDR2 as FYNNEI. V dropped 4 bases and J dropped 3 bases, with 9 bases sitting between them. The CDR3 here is CASSVVGYTEAFF. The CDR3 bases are TGTGCCAGCAGTGTTGTGGGGTACACTGAAGCTTTCTTT.

The CDR3 sequence: CASGPKETQYF. The CDR3 region has the DNA TGTGCCAGCGGGCCCAAGGAGACCCAGTACTTC. This chain uses TRBV5-4 with TRBJ2-5; no reliable D call. Trimming removed 7 bases from V and 5 bases from J, with 9 bases in between. Germline V gene lookup returns CDR1 SGHNT and CDR2 YYREEE (reference sequence). The CDR3 is 11 residues long.

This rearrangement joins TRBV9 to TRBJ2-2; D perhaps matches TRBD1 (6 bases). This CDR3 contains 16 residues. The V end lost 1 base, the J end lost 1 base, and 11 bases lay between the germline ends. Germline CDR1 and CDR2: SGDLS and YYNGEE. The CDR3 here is CASSVPSGVNTGELFF. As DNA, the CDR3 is TGTGCCAGCAGCGTACCCTCAGGGGTGAACACCGGGGAGCTGTTTTTT.

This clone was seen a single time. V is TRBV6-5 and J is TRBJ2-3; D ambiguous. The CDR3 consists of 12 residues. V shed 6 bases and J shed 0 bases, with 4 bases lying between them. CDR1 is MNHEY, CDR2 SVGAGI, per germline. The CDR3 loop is CASSQSTDTQYF. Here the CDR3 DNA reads TGTGCCAGCAGCCAAAGCACAGATACGCAGTATTTT.

DNA for the CDR3: TGTGCCAGCAGCTTATCCGGTCGCACAGGAAGCTTTTCTGGATACGAGCAGTACTTC. Translating gives CASSLSGRTGSFSGYEQYF. This chain uses TRBV7-8 with TRBJ2-7, with D possibly TRBD1 on 5 matching bases. V was pared by 2 bases and J by 4 bases, with 27 bases between. Germline-derived CDR1 and CDR2 are SGHVS and FQNEAQ. CDR3 length equals 19 residues.

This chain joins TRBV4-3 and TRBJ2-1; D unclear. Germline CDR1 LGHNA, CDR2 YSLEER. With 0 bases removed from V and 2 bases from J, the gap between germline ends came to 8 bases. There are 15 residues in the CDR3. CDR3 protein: CASSQEKLTYNEQFF. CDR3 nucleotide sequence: TGCGCCAGCAGCCAAGAAAAGTTAACCTACAATGAGCAGTTCTTC.

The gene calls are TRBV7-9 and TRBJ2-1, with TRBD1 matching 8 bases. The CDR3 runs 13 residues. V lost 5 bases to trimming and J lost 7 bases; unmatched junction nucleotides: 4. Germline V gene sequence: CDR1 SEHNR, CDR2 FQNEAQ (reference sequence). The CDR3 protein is CASSLRTGNEQFF. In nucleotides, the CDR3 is TGTGCCAGCAGCCTCCGGACAGGGAATGAGCAGTTCTTC. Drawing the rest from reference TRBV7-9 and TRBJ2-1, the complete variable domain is DTGVSQNPRHKITKRGQNVTFRCDPISEHNRLYWYRQTLGQGPEFLTYFQNEAQLEKSRLLSDRFSAERPKGSFSTLEIQRTEQGDSAMYLCASSLRTGNEQFFGPGTRLTVL.

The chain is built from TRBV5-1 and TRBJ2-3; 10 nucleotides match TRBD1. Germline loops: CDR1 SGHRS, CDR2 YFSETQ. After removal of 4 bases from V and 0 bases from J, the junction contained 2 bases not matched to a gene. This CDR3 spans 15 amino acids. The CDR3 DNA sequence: TGCGCCAGCAGCCGGACAGGGGGTAGCACAGATACGCAGTATTTT. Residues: CASSRTGGSTDTQYF.